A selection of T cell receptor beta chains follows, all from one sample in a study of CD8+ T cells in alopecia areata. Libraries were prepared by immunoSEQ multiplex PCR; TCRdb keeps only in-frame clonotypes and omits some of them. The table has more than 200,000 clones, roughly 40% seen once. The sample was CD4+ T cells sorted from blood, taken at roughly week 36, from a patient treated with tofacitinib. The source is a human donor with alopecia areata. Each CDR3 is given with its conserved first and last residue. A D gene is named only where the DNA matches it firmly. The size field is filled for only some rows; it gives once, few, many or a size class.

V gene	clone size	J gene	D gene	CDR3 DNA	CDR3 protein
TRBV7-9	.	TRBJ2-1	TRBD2	TGTGCCAGCAGCTTAGTAGCGGGAGGGAACAATGAGCAGTTCTTC	CASSLVAGGNNEQFF
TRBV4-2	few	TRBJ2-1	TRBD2	TGTGCCAGCAGCCCCGGGACTAGCGGCTACAATGAGCAGTTCTTC	CASSPGTSGYNEQFF
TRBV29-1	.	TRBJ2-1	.	TGCAGCGTTGGTGAGGGGGGCTCCTACAATGAGCAGTTCTTC	CSVGEGGSYNEQFF
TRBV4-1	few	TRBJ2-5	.	TGCGCCAGCAGCCAGAACGGCCGGAACCCAGGGGAGACCCAGTACTTC	CASSQNGRNPGETQYF
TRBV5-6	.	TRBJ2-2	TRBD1	TGTGCCAGCAAACCATACAGGGGGCGGGCCGGGGAGCTGTTTTTT	CASKPYRGRAGELFF
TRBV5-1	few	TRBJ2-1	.	TGCGCCAGCAGCTTATTCGGAAACAACAATGAGCAGTTCTTC	CASSLFGNNNEQFF
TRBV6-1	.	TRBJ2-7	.	TGTGGAACGGGAGAAAGAACGACCTACGAGCAGTACTTC	CGTGERTTYEQYF
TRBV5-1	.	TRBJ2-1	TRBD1	TGCGCCAGCAGCTACCCCAGGGACAGTCCTTACAATGAGCAGTTCTTC	CASSYPRDSPYNEQFF
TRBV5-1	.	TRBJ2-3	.	TGCGCCAGCAGCTTGGAAGGCGCTGAGGCAGATACGCAGTATTTT	CASSLEGAEADTQYF
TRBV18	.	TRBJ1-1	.	TGTGCCAGCCAGGGGACCTTGAACACTGAAGCTTTCTTT	CASQGTLNTEAFF
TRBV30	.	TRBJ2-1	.	TGTGCCTGGAGTGAAGAACTTAAAGGCAATGAGCAGTTCTTC	CAWSEELKGNEQFF
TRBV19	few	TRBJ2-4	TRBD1	TGTGCCAGTAGTCTAAACCTGGGACAGGGGGCGAGTAACATTCAGTACTTC	CASSLNLGQGASNIQYF
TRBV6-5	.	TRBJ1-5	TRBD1	TGTGCCAGCAGTCCCAGGGGGGCCAGCAATCAGCCCCAGCATTTT	CASSPRGASNQPQHF
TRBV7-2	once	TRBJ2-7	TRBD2	TGTGCCAGCAGCTTACGGCGGGAGAGCCCCCCGAACTTC	CASSLRRESPPNF
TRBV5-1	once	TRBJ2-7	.	TGCGCCAGCAGCACCCAGGGATACGAGCAGTACTTC	CASSTQGYEQYF
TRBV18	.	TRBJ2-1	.	TGTGCCAGCTCACCACTCGGGACGCAGTACAATGAGCAGTTCTTC	CASSPLGTQYNEQFF
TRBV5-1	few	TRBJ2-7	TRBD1	TGCGCCAGCAGCTCAACAGGGGGGATCTACGAGCAGTACTTC	CASSSTGGIYEQYF
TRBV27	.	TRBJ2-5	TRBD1	TGTGCCAGCAGTCCATGGACAGGGAAAGAGACCCAGTACTTC	CASSPWTGKETQYF
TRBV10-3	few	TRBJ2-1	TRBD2	TGTGCCATCAGTGAGAGGCTAGCGGGAGCGCTCAATGAGCAGTTCTTC	CAISERLAGALNEQFF
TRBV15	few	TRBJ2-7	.	TGTGCCACCAGCAGAGATTTAGTGGCCTACGAGCAGTACTTC	CATSRDLVAYEQYF
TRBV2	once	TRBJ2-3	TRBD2	TGTGCCGCAAGGACTAGCGGGTCTGCAAAAACGCAGTATTTT	CAARTSGSAKTQYF
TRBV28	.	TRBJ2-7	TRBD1	TGTGCCAGCAGTTTCAGGGACAGGGCTTCCTACGAGCAGTACTTC	CASSFRDRASYEQYF
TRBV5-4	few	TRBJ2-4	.	TGTGCCAGCAGCTTAAGGAGTCACAAAAACATTCAGTACTTC	CASSLRSHKNIQYF
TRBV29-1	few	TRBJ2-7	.	TGCAGCTCCCGGGACACCTCCTACGAGCAGTACTTC	CSSRDTSYEQYF
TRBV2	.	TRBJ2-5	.	TGTGCCAGCAGTGAAGACATCACCCAAGAGACCCAGTACTTC	CASSEDITQETQYF
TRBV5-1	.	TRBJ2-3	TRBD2	TGCGCCAGCAGCCGCCTCGGGACGCCGGGAGGAGATACGCAGTATTTT	CASSRLGTPGGDTQYF
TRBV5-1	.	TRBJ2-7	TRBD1	TGCGCCAGCAGCCCGAGACAGGGGACTCCCTACGAGCAGTACTTC	CASSPRQGTPYEQYF
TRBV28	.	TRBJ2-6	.	TGTGCCAGCAGCAGGGGTTGGACCAACGTCCTGACTTTC	CASSRGWTNVLTF
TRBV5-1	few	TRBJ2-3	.	TGCGCCAGCAGCTTGGTGTCAGGGAATTCGGATACGCAGTATTTT	CASSLVSGNSDTQYF
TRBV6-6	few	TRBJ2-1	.	TGTGCCAGCTCAAAATTCAGCTACAATGAGCAGTTCTTC	CASSKFSYNEQFF
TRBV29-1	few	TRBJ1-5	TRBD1	TGCAGCGTGAGGGACAGCGGCCTCAATCAGCCCCAGCATTTT	CSVRDSGLNQPQHF
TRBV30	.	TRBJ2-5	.	TGTGCCTGGAGTGTACGACCAGGGGGGCAAGAGACCCAGTACTTC	CAWSVRPGGQETQYF
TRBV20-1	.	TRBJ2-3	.	TGCAGTGCAAGAGATACGCAGTATTTT	CSARDTQYF
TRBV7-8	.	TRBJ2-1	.	TGTGCCAGCAGCCCGACAGAGTTCGGGAATTACAATGAGCAGTTCTTC	CASSPTEFGNYNEQFF
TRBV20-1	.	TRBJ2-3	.	TGCAGTGCCCCGCGGGCAGATACGCAGTATTTT	CSAPRADTQYF
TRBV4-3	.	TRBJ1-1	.	TGCGCCAGCAGCCTTGAGTCGTTCCGCCCGACTGAAGCTTTCTTT	CASSLESFRPTEAFF
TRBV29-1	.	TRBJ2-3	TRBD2	TGCAGCGGTAGACTAGCGGACTTCACAGATACGCAGTATTTT	CSGRLADFTDTQYF
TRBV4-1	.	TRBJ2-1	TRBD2	TGCGCCAGCAGCCAAGATTGGGGACTAGCGGGAGGGCCGTGGAATGAGCAGTTCTTC	CASSQDWGLAGGPWNEQFF
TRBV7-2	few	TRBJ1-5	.	TGTGCCAGCAGCGTAAGGGGGGATCAGCCCCAGCATTTT	CASSVRGDQPQHF
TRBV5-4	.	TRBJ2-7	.	TGTGCCAGCAGCTCTCCAGGGACCTACGAGCAGTACTTC	CASSSPGTYEQYF
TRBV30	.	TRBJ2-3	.	TGTGCCTGGAGTGTTCTGGGGGTCGGGTCAGATACGCAGTATTTT	CAWSVLGVGSDTQYF
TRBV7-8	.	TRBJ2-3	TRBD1	TGTGCCAGCAGCTTAGAGGACAGGGGGCGGAATACGCAGTATTTT	CASSLEDRGRNTQYF
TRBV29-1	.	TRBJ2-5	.	TGCAGCGTTGGTCCTGCCCGAGAGACCCAGTACTTC	CSVGPARETQYF
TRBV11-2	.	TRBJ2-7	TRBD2	TGTGCCAGCAGGCCGAGGTCTGGGACTAGTGTAAACGAGCAGTACTTC	CASRPRSGTSVNEQYF
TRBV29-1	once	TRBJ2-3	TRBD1	TGCAGCGCCCAGGACAGGGGGGGGGATACGCAGTATTTT	CSAQDRGGDTQYF
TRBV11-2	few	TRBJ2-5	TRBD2	TGTGCCAGCAGCTCACTCCGTAGTAGCGGGGTCCCCATAGGGACCCAGTACTTC	CASSSLRSSGVPIGTQYF
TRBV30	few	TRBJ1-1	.	TGTGCCTGGAAACCGCACACGAACACTGAAGCTTTCTTT	CAWKPHTNTEAFF
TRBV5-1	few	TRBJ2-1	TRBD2	TGCGCCAGCAGCTTGGCCCTAGCGGACAATGAGCAGTTCTTC	CASSLALADNEQFF
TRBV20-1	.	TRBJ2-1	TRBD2	TGCAGTGTTAGACTAGCGGGATTTGAGTTCTTC	CSVRLAGFEFF
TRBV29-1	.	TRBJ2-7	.	TGCAGCGTTGAAGATCCGGCAGGTTCATTCGAGCAGTACTTC	CSVEDPAGSFEQYF
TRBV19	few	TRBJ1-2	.	TGTGCCAGTTCCCTTCCCAGGAGAAGCTATGGCTACACCTTC	CASSLPRRSYGYTF
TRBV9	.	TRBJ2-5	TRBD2	TGTGCCAGCACGGCGGGAGTGGCCCTGGAGACCCAGTACTTC	CASTAGVALETQYF
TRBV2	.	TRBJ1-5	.	TGTGCCAGCAGGAACGCCGGGCCCCAGCATTTT	CASRNAGPQHF
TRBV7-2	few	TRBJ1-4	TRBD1	TGTGCCAGCAGCGACAGGGCGGGAACTAATGAAAAACTGTTTTTT	CASSDRAGTNEKLFF
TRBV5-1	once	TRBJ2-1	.	TGCGCCAGCATGAGGACTTGGGGTGAGCAGTTCTTC	CASMRTWGEQFF
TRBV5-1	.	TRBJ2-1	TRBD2	TGCGCCAGCAGCTGGGGCGGACTAGCGGGGCAATACAATGAGCAGTTCTTC	CASSWGGLAGQYNEQFF
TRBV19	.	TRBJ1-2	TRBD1	TGTGCCAGTAACCCCTCGGACAGGGGCTATGGCTACACCTTC	CASNPSDRGYGYTF
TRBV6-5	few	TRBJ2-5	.	TGTGCCAGCAGTTTTGGACTGGGGCAGTACTTC	CASSFGLGQYF
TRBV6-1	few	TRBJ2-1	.	TGTGCCAGCACCCGGGTTACTACCTACAATGAGCAGTTCTTC	CASTRVTTYNEQFF